The 19 T cell receptor beta chains below were found in one sample sequenced in a study of shared clonotypes between healthy human individuals. Here immunoSEQ multiplex PCR was the method, and the copy in TCRdb shows in-frame clones only, minus some. The data show hundreds of thousands of clones, approximately 95% seen once. As defined, naive CD8 cells were CD45RO-negative and positively selected for CCR7, with terminally differentiated effector memory CD45RA+ cells excluded. Sample: naive CD8+ T cells sorted from blood. The origin of the receptors is a woman in her twenties or thirties in good health.

The chain uses TRBV5-1 and TRBJ2-7; no definite D call. Germline assignment: CDR1 SGHRS and CDR2 YFSETQ. The CDR3 consists of 15 residues. Trimming shortened V by 3 bases and J by 0 bases, and 13 bases separated the two germline ends. CDR3 in DNA: TGCGCCAGCAGCTCCCAACAAATTAACTCCTACGAGCAGTACTTC. Translation: CASSSQQINSYEQYF.

With regard to this clone: This same CDR3 is encoded by further DNA sequences in the sample. The CDR3 sequence: CASSLAGQGAREQYF. The CDR3 DNA reads TGTGCCAGCAGCTTAGCGGGACAGGGGGCGAGGGAGCAGTACTTC. The chain joins TRBV7-8 to TRBJ2-7, with 12 bases fitting TRBD1. This CDR3 comprises 15 residues. V lost 0 bases, J lost 7 bases, and 4 bases stayed unmatched. Germline CDR1 and CDR2: SGHVS and FQNEAQ.

This clone was seen once. In DNA form, the CDR3 reads TGTGCCAGCAGTTTATTGGGGCACTACAATGAGCAGTTCTTC. Amino acid sequence: CASSLLGHYNEQFF. The chain employs TRBV27 and TRBJ2-1, with D possibly TRBD1 on 5 matching bases. The germline V and J ends were trimmed by 1 base and 3 bases, with 7 bases remaining between them. This CDR3 contains 14 residues. Germline assignment: CDR1 MNHEY and CDR2 SMNVEV (reference sequence).

CDR3 sequence: CASRPGQGAGELFF. CDR3 sequence (DNA): TGTGCCAGTAGGCCGGGACAGGGGGCCGGGGAGCTGTTTTTT. J is TRBJ2-2 and V is TRBV19, with 11 positions matching TRBD1. Germline lookup yields CDR1 LNHDA and CDR2 SQIVND (reference sequence). CDR3 length equals 14 residues. V gave up 6 bases and J gave up 6 bases; unmatched junction bases: 3.

This sequence joins TRBV15 and TRBJ2-1, with 11 nucleotides matching TRBD2. V trimming: 2 bases; J trimming: 4 bases; junction bases outside the gene matches: 4. Per the germline V gene, CDR1 is LNHNV and CDR2 is YYDKDF (reference sequence). CDR3 length: 16 residues. CDR3 protein: CATSRTTSGTYNEQFF. The CDR3 nucleotides read TGTGCCACCAGCAGAACGACTAGCGGGACATACAATGAGCAGTTCTTC.

The genes are TRBV19 and TRBJ1-5; D gene unclear. CDR1 and CDR2 from the germline V gene are LNHDA and SQIVND (reference sequence). The CDR3 has 12 amino acids. Trimming stripped 8 bases from V and 0 bases from J, with 5 bases between. CDR3 amino acids: CASGVSNQPQHF. Written as DNA, the CDR3 is TGTGCCAGTGGAGTTAGCAATCAGCCCCAGCATTTT.

V and J are TRBV7-8 and TRBJ2-3, with 10 positions matching TRBD2. The CDR3 is 17 residues long. The J segment lost 2 bases and the V segment lost 5 bases, leaving 10 bases of the junction unmatched. CDR1 and CDR2 from the germline V gene are SGHVS and FQNEAQ. CDR3 DNA: TGTGCCAGCAGCCCAGGACTAGCGGACTTTCCCACAGATACGCAGTATTTT. It yields the protein CASSPGLADFPTDTQYF.

This chain links TRBV27 with TRBJ1-2; the D is unclear. CDR1 is MNHEY and CDR2 is SMNVEV in the germline V gene (reference sequence). This CDR3 has 12 amino acids. V lost 2 bases and J lost 4, with 5 bases in between. As DNA, the CDR3 is TGTGCCAGCAGTTTAGGGTCCTATGGCTACACCTTC. Protein product: CASSLGSYGYTF.

The chain couples TRBV9 to TRBJ2-7, with 8 nucleotides matching TRBD2. Looked up from germline, CDR1 is SGDLS and CDR2 is YYNGEE. With 0 bases clipped from V and 2 bases from J, the junction kept 4 bases outside the gene matches. The CDR3 extends over 15 amino acids. This CDR3 reads CASSVGGTSPYEQYF. CDR3 sequence (DNA): TGTGCCAGCAGCGTAGGAGGGACTAGTCCCTACGAGCAGTACTTC.

V and J are TRBV6-5 and TRBJ1-1; D remains ambiguous. Between the trimmed V and J ends, which lost 2 bases and 3 bases, there was a span of 7 bases. CDR1 and CDR2 (germline): MNHEY, SVGAGI. The CDR3 is made up of 13 amino acids. The CDR3 bases are TGTGCCAGCAGTTACGGCAGTTACACTGAAGCTTTCTTT. Its protein is CASSYGSYTEAFF.

The chain joins TRBV6-5 to TRBJ1-2; D gene ambiguous. CDR1 and CDR2 (germline): MNHEY, SVGAGI. CDR3 size: 14 residues. The V gene lost 2 bases and the J gene lost 2 bases, with 9 bases spanning the gap. CDR3 in DNA: TGTGCCAGCAGTTACGGCCTGTTAAACTATGGCTACACCTTC. Amino acid sequence: CASSYGLLNYGYTF.

The V and J genes are TRBV9 and TRBJ2-7; 11 nucleotides align to TRBD2. CDR3 length equals 17 residues. Germline V CDR1 and CDR2: SGDLS, YYNGEE. J gave up 3 bases and V 0 bases, and 8 bases lay outside the gene matches. The CDR3 loop is CASSVALTSGSLYEQYF. CDR3 bases: TGTGCCAGCAGCGTAGCCCTAACTAGCGGGAGTCTCTACGAGCAGTACTTC.

The rearrangement uses TRBV4-1 and TRBJ1-4; D is ambiguous. Germline-derived CDR1 and CDR2 are MGHRA and YSYEKL. The CDR3 has 16 amino acids. Trimming pared 1 base from V and 8 bases from J, leaving 17 bases between. CDR3 bases: TGCGCCAGCAGCCAAGCCACCGAGGGCCTAGCCGAAAAACTGTTTTTT. Protein product: CASSQATEGLAEKLFF.

The chain carries TRBV5-4 and TRBJ1-2; D not resolved. The V gene lost 5 bases and the J gene lost 1 base, with 15 bases spanning the gap. Germline V gene data show CDR1 as SGHNT and CDR2 as YYREEE (reference sequence). The CDR3 loop spans 15 amino acids. The CDR3 sequence is CASRPAGDNNYGYTF. CDR3 bases: TGTGCCAGCAGACCGGCGGGAGACAATAACTATGGCTACACCTTC.

The chain is built from TRBV9 and TRBJ2-3, with 10 bases lining up with TRBD1. The CDR3 has 17 residues. V lost 3 bases, J lost 2 bases, and 9 bases stayed unmatched. Germline V gene data show CDR1 as SGDLS and CDR2 as YYNGEE. The CDR3 DNA follows: TGTGCCAGCAGCGCGGACAGGGGGTCGACGTCCACAGATACGCAGTATTTT. Its translation is CASSADRGSTSTDTQYF.

The chain joins TRBV5-1 to TRBJ1-1; TRBD1 aligns across 8 bases. The CDR3 has 13 amino acids. Germline V gene data show CDR1 as SGHRS and CDR2 as YFSETQ. V trimming: 4 bases; J trimming: 8 bases; junction bases outside the gene matches: 7. The CDR3 loop reads CASSDGQGREAFF. Here the CDR3 DNA reads TGCGCCAGCAGCGACGGACAGGGTCGGGAAGCTTTCTTT.

This chain connects TRBV15 to TRBJ2-7; 11 nucleotides line up with TRBD2. The CDR3 contains 14 residues. V trimming: 2 bases; J trimming: 7 bases; junction bases outside the gene matches: 4. Germline V lookup: CDR1 LNHNV, CDR2 YYDKDF (reference sequence). This chain's CDR3 is CATSRSASGREQYF. CDR3 DNA sequence: TGTGCCACCAGCAGATCTGCTAGCGGGAGGGAGCAGTACTTC. Full variable domain (outside the CDR3, taken from reference TRBV15 and TRBJ2-7): DAMVIQNPRYQVTQFGKPVTLSCSQTLNHNVMYWYQQKSSQAPKLLFHYYDKDFNNEADTPDNFQSRRPNTSFCFLDIRSPGLGDTAMYLCATSRSASGREQYFGPGTRLTVT.

The J gene is TRBJ1-1, the V gene TRBV11-2, with D possibly TRBD1 on 5 matching bases. The CDR3 length is 11 residues. Germline lookup yields CDR1 SGHAT and CDR2 FQNNGV. V lost 2 bases, J lost 10 bases, and 8 bases lay in between. This CDR3 is CASSLRGGAFF. In nucleotides, the CDR3 is TGTGCCAGCAGCTTACGGGGGGGAGCTTTCTTT. Complete variable domain (other parts from reference TRBV11-2 and TRBJ1-1): EAGVAQSPRYKIIEKRQSVAFWCNPISGHATLYWYQQILGQGPKLLIQFQNNGVVDDSQLPKDRFSAERLKGVDSTLKIQPAKLEDSAVYLCASSLRGGAFFGQGTRLTVV.

This chain joins TRBV18 and TRBJ2-1, with 10 positions matching TRBD2. The CDR3 is 17 residues long. The junction had 9 bases not matched to a gene; V was cut back by 6 bases and J by 1 base. CDR1 is KGHSH and CDR2 is LQKENI in the germline V gene. The CDR3 protein is CASSTIAGGYSYNEQFF. CDR3 in DNA: TGTGCCAGCTCCACGATAGCGGGAGGCTATTCCTACAATGAGCAGTTCTTC.